The present T cell receptor beta chain was sequenced within a study of T cell repertoires in cytomegalovirus infection. Background on the study: Epitope selection comprised recently identified HLA-C-restricted CMV epitopes and well-studied HLA-B-restricted CMV epitopes. Matching HLA type and CMV infection were both indicated by public TCR beta signatures. The study, taken as a whole, reports: The ex vivo response showed dominance by HLA-C-restricted CMV-specific TCR beta clonotypes. CMV carriers having the relevant HLA were flagged by cumulative public TCR beta family frequency.

Turning to this clonotype: Its antigen is unknown.

Germline CDR1 SGHTA, CDR2 FQGNSA. This CDR3 has 15 residues. The trim removed 2 bases at V and 4 bases at J, leaving 4 bases unmatched. MiXCR, applied by TCRdb to the reads, yields one record per CDR3 protein. The data show fewer than 60,000 distinct CDR3 sequences, roughly 21% seen once. Sequences were derived from CD8+ T cells from cultured PBMCs, sampled from culture after CMV antigen stimulation. The chain combines TRBV7-2 with TRBJ1-4, with 7 bases lining up with TRBD1. This sequence originates from a human donor in good health (CMV status not recorded). Some clones in this sample may be carry-over from other donors' samples. The CDR3 DNA reads as TGTGCCAGCAGCTTAAGGGGGCGGATTAATGAAAAACTGTTTTTT. This sequence encodes CASSLRGRINEKLFF.